Listed here are 15 T cell receptor beta chains from one sample, sequenced in a study of CD8 T cells in ankylosing spondylitis. TCRdb itself ran the 5' RACE reads through MiXCR, one entry per CDR3 protein. The sample contains 85,000 to 100,000 distinct CDR3 sequences, 8.8% of which appear only once. The specimen was blood, either unsorted or a sorted T cell fraction (not recorded which). The receptors here all came from a male donor with ankylosing spondylitis or in good health (not recorded which).

On this clonotype: One base away lies a much larger clone, so this may be a sequencing read error. The chain joins TRBV28 to TRBJ2-7; 12 bases match TRBD1. The CDR3 is 14 amino acids. Germline CDR1 MDHEN, CDR2 SYDVKM. The CDR3 here is CAITGTGGMYEQHF. The CDR3 nucleotides read TGTGCCATCACCGGGACAGGGGGCATGTACGAGCAGCACTTC.

This clonotype appeared a few times. The chain employs TRBV7-2 and TRBJ2-5, with TRBD2 as a possible D gene (6 bases). Germline CDR1 SGHTA, CDR2 FQGNSA. V shed 4 bases and J shed 5 bases, with 14 bases lying between them. CDR3 length equals 14 residues. The CDR3: CASSSQRGWETQYF. DNA for the CDR3: TGTGCCAGCAGCTCACAACGGGGGTGGGAGACCCAGTACTTC.

In this sample, this clonotype turned up many times. The rearrangement uses TRBV20-1 and TRBJ1-1, with D unclear. CDR1 DFQATT and CDR2 SNEGSKA come from the germline V gene (reference sequence). V lost 5 bases, J lost 0 bases, and 4 bases lay in between. The CDR3 loop spans 11 amino acids. The chain's CDR3 is CSALLNTEAFF. The CDR3 DNA reads as TGCAGTGCTCTCCTGAACACTGAAGCTTTCTTT.

This clonotype has a count of ten or more. This chain links TRBV28 with TRBJ2-3; D unresolved. From germline, CDR1 is MDHEN and CDR2 SYDVKM. This CDR3 region has 12 residues. V was clipped by 5 bases and J by 7 bases, with 10 bases between them. CDR3 region: CASSRQSYTQYF. DNA of the CDR3: TGTGCCAGCAGTCGACAATCGTATACGCAGTATTTT.

This clonotype showed up many times. This rearrangement joins TRBV7-8 to TRBJ1-5; D is unresolved. The CDR3 extends over 14 amino acids. In germline, CDR1 is SGHVS, CDR2 FQNEAQ. Trimming cost V 4 bases and J 3 bases, with 10 bases left between them. The CDR3 loop is CASSSRRFNQPQHF. The CDR3 DNA follows: TGTGCCAGCAGCTCTCGACGGTTCAATCAGCCCCAGCATTTT.

There are many counts of this clonotype. The chain has TRBV5-1 and TRBJ1-3; TRBD1 matches at 8 bases. V trimming: 4 bases; J trimming: 4 bases; junction bases outside the gene matches: 10. This CDR3 contains 16 residues. Germline V lookup: CDR1 SGHRS, CDR2 YFSETQ. The CDR3 here is CASSVSGGGLGNTIYF. DNA of the CDR3: TGCGCCAGCAGCGTCTCAGGGGGCGGCTTAGGAAACACCATATATTTT.

This clonotype was counted many times. The chain uses TRBV20-1 and TRBJ2-5, with TRBD1 as a possible D gene (5 bases). Germline V gives CDR1 DFQATT, CDR2 SNEGSKA (reference sequence). V was trimmed by 2 bases and J by 5 bases, leaving 15 bases between them. The CDR3 totals 14 residues. The CDR3 sequence: CSARSQGLWETQYF. The DNA for the CDR3 is TGCAGTGCTAGAAGTCAGGGTTTATGGGAGACCCAGTACTTC.

There are many counts of this clonotype. The chain combines TRBV20-1 with TRBJ2-3; TRBD2 aligns across 13 bases. The CDR3 is made up of 16 amino acids. V dropped 4 bases and J dropped 2; count of bases not matched to a gene: 6. Germline V gene sequence: CDR1 DFQATT, CDR2 SNEGSKA (reference sequence). CDR3: CSAILTSGGATDTQYF. The CDR3 bases are TGCAGTGCTATCCTAACTAGCGGGGGGGCCACAGATACGCAGTATTTT.

This clonotype was picked up many times. The V gene is TRBV11-2, the J gene TRBJ2-2; 10 nucleotides line up with TRBD2. CDR3 size: 16 residues. CDR1 and CDR2 from the germline V gene are SGHAT and FQNNGV. V gave up 5 bases and J gave up 1 base; unmatched junction bases: 4. CDR3 DNA: TGTGCCAGCAGCCCAAGCGGGGGGGTGAACACCGGGGAGCTGTTTTTT. This sequence encodes CASSPSGGVNTGELFF.

This clonotype was detected ten times or more. This chain uses TRBV23-1 with TRBJ2-7; 13 bases match TRBD2. TRBV23-1 is classed as an ORF, of uncertain function. The CDR3 totals 20 residues. J lost 3 bases, V lost 2 bases, and 16 bases had no gene match. The CDR3 loop reads CASSQGLIGTSGAWDYEQYF. In DNA form, the CDR3 reads TGCGCCAGCAGTCAAGGCTTGATCGGGACTAGCGGGGCGTGGGACTACGAGCAGTACTTC.

Many counts were recorded for this clonotype. V and J are TRBV25-1 and TRBJ1-5, with 9 bases that match TRBD1. The CDR3 consists of 14 residues. V lost 6 bases and J lost 4; bases outside the gene matches: 4. In germline, CDR1 is MGHDK, CDR2 SYGVNS. The CDR3 loop reads CASSGQGKNQPQHF. CDR3 in DNA: TGTGCCAGCAGCGGACAGGGGAAAAATCAGCCCCAGCATTTT.

The chain couples TRBV7-2 to TRBJ2-7; D may be TRBD1 or TRBD2 (5 bases each). The CDR3 length is 13 residues. CDR1 SGHTA and CDR2 FQGNSA come from the germline V gene. Trimming left V 5 bases short and J 3 bases short, with 11 bases between. The CDR3 protein is CASSTRESYEQYF. The CDR3 nucleotides are TGTGCCAGCAGCACCAGGGAGAGCTACGAGCAGTACTTC. The complete variable domain, with remaining parts taken from reference TRBV7-2 and TRBJ2-7, reads GAGVSQSPSNKVTEKGKDVELRCDPISGHTALYWYRQSLGQGLEFLIYFQGNSAPDKSGLPSDRFSAERTGGSVSTLTIQRTQQEDSAVYLCASSTRESYEQYFGPGTRLTVT.

This clonotype was found once. The CDR3 ends on some other residue instead of the conserved phenylalanine or tryptophan, so this is likely a read error. This chain links TRBV7-3 with TRBJ2-3; perhaps TRBD1 as D (5 bases). This CDR3 region has 17 residues. Germline CDR1 and CDR2: SGHTA and FQGTGA. DNA for the CDR3: TGTGTCAGCAGCTCACCGCAGGGATCACCCCCCACAGATACGCAGTATCTT. Translated: CVSSSPQGSPPTDTQYL.

Worth noting for this clonotype: This may be a read error, as it is one base from a much larger clone. J is TRBJ1-2 and V is TRBV12-3 or TRBV12-4; D might be TRBD1 (5 bases). The CDR3 spans 19 residues. CDR3 nucleotides: TGTACCAGCAGTACCCCGGGGGGTCTAAGCAGGAATGCTAACTATGGCTACACCTTC. The encoded protein is CTSSTPGGLSRNANYGYTF.

In its sample, this clonotype was seen many times. The chain is built from TRBV5-1 and TRBJ2-5; maybe TRBD1 (6 bases). The CDR3 has 15 amino acids. The germline V gene has CDR1 SGHRS and CDR2 YFSETQ. The V end was cut by 5 bases, the J end by 2 bases, with 16 bases between. This chain's CDR3 is CASSSSGDRQETQYF. CDR3 in DNA: TGCGCCAGCAGTTCTTCAGGGGATAGGCAAGAGACCCAGTACTTC.